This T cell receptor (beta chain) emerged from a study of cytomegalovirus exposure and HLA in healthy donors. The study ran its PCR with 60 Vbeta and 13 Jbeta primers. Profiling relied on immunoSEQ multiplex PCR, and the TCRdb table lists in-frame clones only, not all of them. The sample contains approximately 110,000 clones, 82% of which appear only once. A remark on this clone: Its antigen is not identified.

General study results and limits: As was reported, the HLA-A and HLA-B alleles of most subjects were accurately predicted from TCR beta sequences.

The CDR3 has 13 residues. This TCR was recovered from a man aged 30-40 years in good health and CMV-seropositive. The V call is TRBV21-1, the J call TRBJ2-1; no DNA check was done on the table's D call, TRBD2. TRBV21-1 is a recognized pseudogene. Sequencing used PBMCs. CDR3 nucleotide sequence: TGTGCCAGCAGCAGGGAGGGCTACAATGAGCAGTTCTTC. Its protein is CASSREGYNEQFF.